Reported below is one TCR beta chain. Its specific antigen is unknown. Base qualities are not recorded, but no much larger clone differs from it by a single base. The sample's time point, from its label and the paper: 12 months on ibrutinib. For TCR beta library preparation, about 2 micrograms of genomic DNA was extracted from cryopreserved PBMCs. High-throughput TCR beta sequencing was performed on longitudinal blood samples from CLL patients receiving ibrutinib monotherapy. The patients took part in an open-label, single-center phase 2 trial of ibrutinib monotherapy. CDR3 length: 16 amino acids, cysteine to phenylalanine. Only the CDR3 portion is preserved as DNA: 48 bases, with reading frame beginning at the first base. The germline V gene supplies CDR1 MDHEN and CDR2 SYDVKM. V has 8 bases trimmed and J has 1 base trimmed; junction bases matching no gene number 10. On a MiSeq, deep resolution sequencing aimed for a depth between 1 in 1 million and 1 in 200,000 T cells, with each clonotype covered 10x on average. TCR beta libraries were generated with the immunoSEQ hsTCRB Kit. The authors' analysis ran thus. ImmunoSEQ Data Assistant and ImmunoSEQ Analyzer were used for data analysis, and V, D and J genes were assigned according to IMGT definitions. Clonality, with values ranging from 0 to 1, was calculated as one minus the normalized Shannon entropy of productive rearrangement frequencies. Only overrepresented clonotypes making up at least 0.05% of each patient's repertoire were included in the public clonotype analysis. Some 12 age-matched healthy donor repertoires from immuneACCESS served as clonality controls. TCRdb's version of the immuneACCESS table is confined to in-frame rearrangements and falls short of the full clone set. An unresolved V gene accounts for under half of the shortfall where checked; the remainder is of unknown origin. The V and J calls and the clone size are those of that table, but D and trimming were determined from the DNA. The table for this sample lists approximately 140,000 clones; roughly 90% of them were counted only once. Approximately 11% of the sample lies in the top ten.

This sample was included in a study of cytotoxic CD8 clonotypes in ibrutinib-treated CLL (dated by TCRdb to about 2021). General notes on the study: In this cohort, approximately 15 patients were treatment-naive and about a dozen were relapsed/refractory, while around 18 had unmutated IGHV. Cryopreserved peripheral blood mononuclear cells were collected at three points: before therapy, at response, and at either sustained remission or disease progression. Responses were partial in around 25 patients and complete in 2; after median approximately 69 months follow-up, 14 stayed in remission and some twelve progressed. Response samples were obtained after a median of 12 months of treatment, with a range of roughly 6 to 36 months. Patients were still on ibrutinib when every remission and progressive disease sample was collected. On average, each sample yielded 270,000 or so productive templates and about 100,000 productive rearrangements. Of the 86 people in the trial, about 27 had longitudinal samples available. Findings and caveats that apply to the study as a whole: Public clonotypes were rare and either shrank or stayed stable during treatment, and the rise in clonality at ibrutinib response reflected expansion of private clonotypes. Sustained-remission and progressing patients did not have matched sampling times, and lymph node repertoires were not examined. Baseline clonality was found to be higher than that of age-matched healthy donors and was strongly correlated with circulating CD8+ T-cell counts. At ibrutinib response clonality went up, during sustained remission it held steady, and at progression it dropped back toward baseline.

The TCR sequence derives from a human donor with chronic lymphocytic leukemia. Here the chain combines TRBV28 and TRBJ1-5; the junction holds 8 bases that match TRBD1. The starting material was PBMCs, obtained after 12 months of ibrutinib treatment. Read as DNA, the sequence is TGTGCCAGCTCGGACAGGGTGGGCGTGAGCAATCAGCCCCAGCATTTT. Translation gives CASSDRVGVSNQPQHF.